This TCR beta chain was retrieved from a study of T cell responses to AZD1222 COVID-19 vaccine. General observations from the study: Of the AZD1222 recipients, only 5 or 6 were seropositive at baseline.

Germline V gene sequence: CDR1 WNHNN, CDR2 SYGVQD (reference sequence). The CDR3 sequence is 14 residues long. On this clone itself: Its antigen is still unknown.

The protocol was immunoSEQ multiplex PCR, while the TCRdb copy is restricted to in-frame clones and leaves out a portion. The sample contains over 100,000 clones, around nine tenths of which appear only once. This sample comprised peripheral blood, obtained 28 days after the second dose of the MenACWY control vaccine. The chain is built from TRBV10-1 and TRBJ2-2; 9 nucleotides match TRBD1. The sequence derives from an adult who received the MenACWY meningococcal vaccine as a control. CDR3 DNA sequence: TGCGGCCGTTCATGGGACAGGGCAACCGGGGAGCTGTTTTTT. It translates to CGRSWDRATGELFF.